This T cell receptor beta chain was profiled in a study of identical twins. Overall study findings and caveats: Modelling underestimated the level of out-of-frame TCR alpha sharing observed in monozygotic twins. Alpha sequences out of frame and shared by twins had excess low generation probability.

Unique molecular identifiers were present on cDNA, and template switching added a universal primer site. TCRdb reprocessed the 5' RACE reads with MiXCR, giving one entry per CDR3 protein. The sample lists just over 500,000 distinct CDR3 sequences, 22% occurring once. In this sample, this clonotype turned up a few times. Its specificity is unknown. The germline V and J ends were trimmed by 6 bases and 5 bases, with 14 bases remaining between them. Looked up from germline, CDR1 is PRHDT and CDR2 is FYEKMQ (reference sequence). The CDR3 spans 13 residues. This sample also belongs to another study, concerning T cells expressing NK-cell markers. This second report adds: The study sequenced eight donors, seven HCMV-seropositive and one seronegative.

This receptor was obtained from a woman between 18 and 29 years old in good health. The chain joins TRBV13 to TRBJ2-7; no reliable D call. Sequences were obtained from CD4+ T cells sorted from blood. The CDR3 protein is CASRRRARDEQYF. The CDR3 DNA is TGTGCCAGCAGACGTAGGGCTCGGGACGAGCAGTACTTC.